Sequencing of this T cell receptor beta chain was carried out in a study of CD8 T cells in ankylosing spondylitis. Study observations and caveats: Disease-linked clones bore a CD8+ phenotype, appearing relatively rarely in peripheral blood. Earlier work had already found some motif variants in reactive arthritis synovial fluid and blood. The clones that were linked to disease were reported to be significantly enriched in matched synovial fluid samples from ankylosing spondylitis patients. For ankylosing spondylitis blood, a TCR beta motif of about eight highly homologous variants appeared characteristic.

Using quantitative 5'-RACE with molecular barcodes, the authors made TCR beta libraries. TCRdb re-called the 5' RACE reads with MiXCR, one entry per CDR3 protein. Found here are 350,000 to 450,000 distinct CDR3 sequences, more than 25% of them singletons; the top ten hold 0.89%. About this clonotype: Its specificity is unknown.

V was pared by 3 bases and J by 2 bases, with 11 bases between. The CDR3 spans 15 residues. Germline V CDR1 and CDR2: KGHSH, LQKENI. The sequence came from a male donor with ankylosing spondylitis. The sequenced sample consisted of blood, either unsorted or a sorted T cell fraction (not recorded which). The chain recombines TRBV18 with TRBJ2-1, with D tentatively TRBD1 or TRBD2 (6 bases each). The chain's CDR3 is CASSPPGEAYNEQFF. Here the CDR3 DNA reads TGTGCCAGCTCACCTCCAGGGGAGGCCTACAATGAGCAGTTCTTC.